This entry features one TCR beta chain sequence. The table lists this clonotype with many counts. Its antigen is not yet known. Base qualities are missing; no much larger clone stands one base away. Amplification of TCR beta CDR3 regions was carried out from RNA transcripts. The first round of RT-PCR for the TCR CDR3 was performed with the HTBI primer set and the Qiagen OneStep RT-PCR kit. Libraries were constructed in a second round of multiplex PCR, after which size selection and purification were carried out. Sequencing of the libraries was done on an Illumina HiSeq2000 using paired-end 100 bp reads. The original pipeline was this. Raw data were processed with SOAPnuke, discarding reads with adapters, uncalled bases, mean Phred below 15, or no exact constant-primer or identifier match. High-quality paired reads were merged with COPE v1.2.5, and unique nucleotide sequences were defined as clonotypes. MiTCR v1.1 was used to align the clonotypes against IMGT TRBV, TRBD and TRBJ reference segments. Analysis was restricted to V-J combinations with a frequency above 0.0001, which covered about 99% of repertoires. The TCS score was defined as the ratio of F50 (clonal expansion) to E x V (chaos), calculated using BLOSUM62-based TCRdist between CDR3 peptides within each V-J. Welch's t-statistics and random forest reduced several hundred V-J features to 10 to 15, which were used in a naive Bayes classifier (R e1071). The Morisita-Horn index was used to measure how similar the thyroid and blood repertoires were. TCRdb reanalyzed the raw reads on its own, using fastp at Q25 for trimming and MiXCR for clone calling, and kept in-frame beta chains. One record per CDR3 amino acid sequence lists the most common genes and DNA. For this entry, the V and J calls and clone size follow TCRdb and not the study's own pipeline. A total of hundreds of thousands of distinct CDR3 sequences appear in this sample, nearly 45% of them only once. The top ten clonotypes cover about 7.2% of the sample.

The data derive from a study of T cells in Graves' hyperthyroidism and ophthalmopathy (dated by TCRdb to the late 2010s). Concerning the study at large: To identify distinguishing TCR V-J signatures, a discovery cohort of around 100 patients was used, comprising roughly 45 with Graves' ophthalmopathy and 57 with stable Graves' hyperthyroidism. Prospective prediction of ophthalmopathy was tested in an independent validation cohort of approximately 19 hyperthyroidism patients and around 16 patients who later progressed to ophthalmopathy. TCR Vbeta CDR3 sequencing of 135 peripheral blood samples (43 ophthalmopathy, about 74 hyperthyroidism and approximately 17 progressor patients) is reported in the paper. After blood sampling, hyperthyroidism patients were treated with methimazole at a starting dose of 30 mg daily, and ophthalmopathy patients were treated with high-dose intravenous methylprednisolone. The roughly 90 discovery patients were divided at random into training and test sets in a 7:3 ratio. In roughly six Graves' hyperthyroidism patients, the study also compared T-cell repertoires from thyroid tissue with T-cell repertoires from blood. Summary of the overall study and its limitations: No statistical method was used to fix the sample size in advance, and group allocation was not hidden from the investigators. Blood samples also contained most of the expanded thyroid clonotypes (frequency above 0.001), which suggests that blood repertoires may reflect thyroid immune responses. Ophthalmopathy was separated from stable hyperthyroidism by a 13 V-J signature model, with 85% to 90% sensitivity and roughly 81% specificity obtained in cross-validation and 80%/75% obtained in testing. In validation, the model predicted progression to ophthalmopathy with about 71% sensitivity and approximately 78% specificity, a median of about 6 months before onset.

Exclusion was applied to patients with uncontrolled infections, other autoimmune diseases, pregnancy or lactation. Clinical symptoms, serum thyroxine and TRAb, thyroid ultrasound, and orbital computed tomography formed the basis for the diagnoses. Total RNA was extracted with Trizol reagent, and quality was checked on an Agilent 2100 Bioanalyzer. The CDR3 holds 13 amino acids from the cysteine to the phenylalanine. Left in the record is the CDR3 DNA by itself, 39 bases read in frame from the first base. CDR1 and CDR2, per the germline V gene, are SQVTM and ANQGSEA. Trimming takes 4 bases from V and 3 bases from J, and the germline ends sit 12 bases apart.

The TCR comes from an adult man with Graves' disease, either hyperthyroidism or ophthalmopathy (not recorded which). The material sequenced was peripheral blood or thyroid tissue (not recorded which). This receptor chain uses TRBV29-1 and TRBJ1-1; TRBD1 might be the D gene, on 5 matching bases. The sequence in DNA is TGCAGCGTTGGAGCCAGGGTCGACACTGAAGCTTTCTTT. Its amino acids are CSVGARVDTEAFF.